One T cell receptor beta chain is described in this entry. The method was immunoSEQ multiplex PCR; TCRdb's version includes in-frame clones alone and lacks a portion of them. Of roughly 30,000 clones in the sample, nearly 85% were seen once. This entry belongs to a study of PD-L1 blockade in urothelial cancer. Trimming pared 6 bases from V and 5 bases from J, leaving 16 bases between. Germline CDR1 WSHSY, CDR2 SAAADI. This CDR3 spans 14 amino acids. Noted time point: pretreatment peripheral blood. The clonotype originates from a man aged 55 to 70 with urothelial cancer. The sample in question was PBMCs, obtained around atezolizumab (anti-PD-L1) treatment. The chain combines TRBV10-2 with TRBJ1-2; D is unresolved. This CDR3 is CASRKGGLAYGYTF. In nucleotides, the CDR3 is TGCGCCAGCAGGAAGGGAGGACTCGCTTATGGCTACACCTTC.